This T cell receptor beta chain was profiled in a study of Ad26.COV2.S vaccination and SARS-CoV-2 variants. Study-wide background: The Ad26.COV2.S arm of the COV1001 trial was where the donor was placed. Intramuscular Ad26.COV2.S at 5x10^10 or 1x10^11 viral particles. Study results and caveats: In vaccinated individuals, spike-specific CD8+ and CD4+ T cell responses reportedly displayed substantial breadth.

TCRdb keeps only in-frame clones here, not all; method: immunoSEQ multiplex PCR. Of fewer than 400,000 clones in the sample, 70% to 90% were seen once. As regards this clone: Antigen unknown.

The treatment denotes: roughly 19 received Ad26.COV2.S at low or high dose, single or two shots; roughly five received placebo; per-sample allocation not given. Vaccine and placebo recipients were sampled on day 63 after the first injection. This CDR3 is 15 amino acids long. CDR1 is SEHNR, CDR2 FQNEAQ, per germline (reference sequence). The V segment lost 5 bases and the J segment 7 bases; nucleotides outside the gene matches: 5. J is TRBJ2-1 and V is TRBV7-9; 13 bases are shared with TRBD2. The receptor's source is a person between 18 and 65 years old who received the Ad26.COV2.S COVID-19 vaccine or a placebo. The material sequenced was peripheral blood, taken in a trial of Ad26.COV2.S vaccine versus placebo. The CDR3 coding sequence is TGTGCCAGCAGCGTGGGACTAGCGGGAAAGAATGAGCAGTTCTTC. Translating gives CASSVGLAGKNEQFF.